This T cell receptor (beta chain) emerged from a study of response to subunit inactivated influenza vaccine. Germline V CDR1 and CDR2: SGHRS, YFSETQ. V lost 7 bases and J 3 bases, leaving 14 bases between the germline ends. CDR3 length: 14 residues. From the RT-PCR reads, TCRdb called clonotypes with MiXCR, one entry per CDR3 protein. This sample has about 570,000 distinct CDR3 sequences, with around 11% found just once. The table lists this clonotype with many counts. The data also belong to a second study, concerning T cells expressing NK-cell markers. That paper states: 5'RACE template switching with UMIs produced the TCR beta cDNA. Eight donors were sequenced, seven testing HCMV-seropositive and one testing seronegative. The study found these clonotypes also leading the CD3+CD56-NKG2C+ fraction in a few donors.

The clonotype was recovered from a man aged 45-60 years who received an inactivated influenza vaccine. J is TRBJ2-1 and V is TRBV5-1; D is perhaps TRBD2 (6 bases). Source: PBMCs from blood, taken on the day of vaccination. CDR3: CASHKEGLYNEQFF. CDR3 in DNA: TGCGCCAGCCACAAGGAGGGCCTCTACAATGAGCAGTTCTTC.